A single sample is the source of the 14 T cell receptor beta chains below, sequenced in a study of blood T cell repertoires in COVID-19. Produced via immunoSEQ multiplex PCR; TCRdb's table is partial and in-frame only. Of more than 250,000 clones in the sample, about 82% were seen once. Sequencing was performed on peripheral blood. These receptors all stem from a woman in her fifties or sixties with acute or convalescent COVID-19.

In DNA, the CDR3 is TGCGCCAGCCTACAGGGGGCTGGGGCCAACGTCCTGACTTTC. Residues: CASLQGAGANVLTF. This sequence joins TRBV23-1 and TRBJ2-6; 8 bases are a match to TRBD1. Being an ORF, TRBV23-1 has a function that is uncertain. After removal of 8 bases from V and 2 bases from J, the junction contained 2 bases not matched to a gene. The CDR3 covers 14 residues.

The J gene is TRBJ2-2, the V gene TRBV12-3 or TRBV12-4; maybe TRBD2 (6 bases). V lost 3 bases to trimming and J lost 11 bases, with 10 bases between them. This CDR3 comprises 12 residues. In DNA form, the CDR3 reads TGTGCCAGCAGTTTTGGGGGGTCCGAGCTGTTTTTT. Its translation is CASSFGGSELFF.

The J gene is TRBJ1-1, the V gene TRBV28; 9 bases match TRBD1. CDR1 and CDR2 (germline): MDHEN, SYDVKM. Trimming took 7 bases from V and 1 from J; bases not matched to a gene: 10. The CDR3 length is 16 residues. CDR3 region: CASIRGGTGRNTEAFF. CDR3 coding DNA: TGTGCCAGCATTAGAGGGGGGACAGGGCGGAACACTGAAGCTTTCTTT.

DNA for the CDR3: TGTGCCAGCAGTCTAGGACAGGGAGGCACTGAAGCTTTCTTT. Residues: CASSLGQGGTEAFF. The chain employs TRBV28 and TRBJ1-1; 8 bases align to TRBD1. From germline, CDR1 is MDHEN and CDR2 SYDVKM. Germline trimming cut 5 bases from V and 4 bases from J; bases unmatched to any gene: 6. This CDR3 is built from 14 residues.

CDR3 DNA sequence: TGTGCCAGCAGTTACGGAATCGGGGATCACTATGGCTACACCTTC. It is translated as CASSYGIGDHYGYTF. The chain is built from TRBV6-5 and TRBJ1-2; the D is unclear. The germline gives CDR1 MNHEY, CDR2 SVGAGI. This CDR3 comprises 15 residues. Trimming removed 2 bases from V and 3 bases from J, with 13 bases in between.

J is TRBJ2-1 and V is TRBV24-1, with TRBD2 identical over 9 bases. The V and J ends lost 4 bases and 7 bases, in that order; junction bases with no gene match: 7. This CDR3 comprises 15 residues. Per the germline V gene, CDR1 is KGHDR and CDR2 is SFDVKD. The CDR3 reads CATSERAGGYNEQFF. The CDR3, as DNA: TGTGCCACCAGTGAACGAGCGGGAGGTTATAATGAGCAGTTCTTC.

The rearrangement links TRBV11-1 to TRBJ1-5; TRBD1 matches 7 bases. Germline values: CDR1 SGHAT, CDR2 FQDESV (reference sequence). Trimming took 6 bases from V and 6 from J; bases not matched to a gene: 2. CDR3 size: 12 residues. CDR3 loop: CASSQGGQPQHF. CDR3 coding DNA: TGTGCCAGCAGTCAGGGGGGTCAGCCCCAGCATTTT.

The chain joins TRBV11-3 to TRBJ2-2, with D perhaps TRBD1 (5 bases). The CDR3 is made up of 14 amino acids. V was trimmed by 4 bases and J by 7 bases, leaving 13 bases between them. Germline CDR1 reads SGHNT; CDR2 reads YENEEA. In DNA form, the CDR3 reads TGTGCCAGCAGCTCCGCCAGGGCTGGCGGGGAGCTGTTTTTT. Amino acid sequence: CASSSARAGGELFF.

The rearrangement uses TRBV24-1 and TRBJ1-1; 7 bases agree with TRBD1. Per the germline V gene, CDR1 is KGHDR and CDR2 is SFDVKD. This CDR3 spans 16 amino acids. Germline trimming cut 2 bases from V and 3 bases from J; bases unmatched to any gene: 8. CDR3 in amino acids: CATSDSRTGGHTEAFF. Written as DNA, the CDR3 is TGTGCCACCAGTGATTCGAGGACAGGCGGGCACACTGAAGCTTTCTTT.

The genes are TRBV5-6 and TRBJ1-2; a weak D match, TRBD1 (5 bases). The CDR3 is made up of 13 amino acids. The germline V gene has CDR1 SGHDT and CDR2 YYEEEE. Trimming left V 5 bases short and J 4 bases short, with 12 bases between. The chain's CDR3 is CASSPGPVYGYTF. Here the CDR3 DNA reads TGTGCCAGCAGTCCAGGGCCCGTCTATGGCTACACCTTC.

The V gene is TRBV18, the J gene TRBJ2-2; TRBD2 matches 9 bases. The CDR3 has 16 residues. Trimming took 6 bases from V and 5 from J; bases not matched to a gene: 10. Germline assignment: CDR1 KGHSH and CDR2 LQKENI. The CDR3 DNA follows: TGTGCCAGCTCCCCAACGACTAGCGGAATAACCGGGGAGCTGTTTTTT. Translation gives CASSPTTSGITGELFF.

This sequence joins TRBV28 and TRBJ1-1; D not certain. The germline CDR1 and CDR2 sequences are MDHEN and SYDVKM. V lost 3 bases and J 3 bases, leaving 8 bases between the germline ends. The CDR3 consists of 13 residues. The CDR3 is CASSFDRYTEAFF. The CDR3 coding sequence is TGTGCCAGCAGTTTTGATCGGTACACTGAAGCTTTCTTT.

This clone has a single count. The chain joins TRBV6-2 or TRBV6-3 to TRBJ1-5, with 8 positions matching TRBD1. V shed 2 bases, J shed 5 bases, and the junction held 17 bases outside the gene matches. The CDR3 runs 19 residues. Germline CDR1 is MNHEY and CDR2 is SVGEGT. CDR3 nucleotides: TGTGCCAGCAGTTACGCGACGCCCGTTCTCAGGGGGCTTCATCAGCCCCAGCATTTT. Its protein product is CASSYATPVLRGLHQPQHF.

This clone was seen only once. The chain couples TRBV28 to TRBJ2-5, with a weak D call TRBD2 (6 bases). Germline CDR1 MDHEN, CDR2 SYDVKM. The CDR3 is 16 amino acids. With 7 bases removed from V and 7 bases from J, the gap between germline ends came to 25 bases. DNA for the CDR3: TGTGCCAGCATTCTTGGGGGGAGAGGTGGCGTCGGGACCCAGTACTTC. This translates into CASILGGRGGVGTQYF.